A selection of T cell receptor beta chains follows, all from one sample in a study of blood T cells in healthy people across ages. TCRdb recomputed calls from the 5' RACE reads with MiXCR, one row per CDR3 protein. Of approximately 1.5 million distinct CDR3 sequences in the sample, 34% were seen once. The material sequenced was blood. The receptors shown here come from a woman aged 30 to 39 in good health. The CDR3 runs from the conserved cysteine through the conserved F or W. Fields, in order: V gene, J gene, D gene, clone size, CDR3 DNA, CDR3 protein. D genes are given only for firm matches. Size tells how often a clone was seen (once, few, many) or the class of an expanded clone, and some rows leave it out.

TRBV28	TRBJ1-5	-	-	TGTGCCAGCAGTGGACAGCACCGATATAGCAATCAGCCCCAGCATTTT	CASSGQHRYSNQPQHF
TRBV30	TRBJ2-3	-	once	TGTGCCTGGAAAACAGGAATTAGCACAGATACGCAGTATTTT	CAWKTGISTDTQYF
TRBV6-1	TRBJ2-1	TRBD2	-	TGTGCCAGCAGTGCCTCTGGGGGGGGGTTTAGGGATGAGCAGTTCTTC	CASSASGGGFRDEQFF
TRBV27	TRBJ1-6	-	many	TGTGCCAGCAGTTTCCCCGATTCACCCCTCCACTTT	CASSFPDSPLHF
TRBV9	TRBJ1-2	-	few	TGTGCCAGCGGTACAGGGAACTATGGCTACACCTTC	CASGTGNYGYTF
TRBV7-9	TRBJ2-1	TRBD2	-	TGTGCCAGCAGCTTAGGACTAGCGGATAACTACAATGAGCAGTTCTTC	CASSLGLADNYNEQFF
TRBV27	TRBJ2-3	TRBD2	-	TGTGCCAGCAAGGAAAGCGGGAGTTCAGATACGCAGTATTTT	CASKESGSSDTQYF
TRBV7-9	TRBJ2-7	TRBD2	few	TGTGCCAGCAGCTTAGCGACTAGCGGGGTCTCCTACAATGAGCAGTACTTC	CASSLATSGVSYNEQYF
TRBV5-4	TRBJ2-5	TRBD1	-	TGTGCCAGCAGCTTAAGGACAGGGGAGCAAGAGACCCAGTACTTC	CASSLRTGEQETQYF
TRBV11-1	TRBJ2-1	-	few	TGTGCCAGCAACGATCAGTATCCAGGCGATGAGCAGTTCTTC	CASNDQYPGDEQFF
TRBV6-4	TRBJ2-3	-	-	TGTGCCAGCAGGGGCCTTAAAGGGGATACGCAGTATTTT	CASRGLKGDTQYF
TRBV20-1	TRBJ2-7	TRBD1	-	TGCAGTGCGAGTACAGGGGCACGCACCTACGAGCAGTACTTC	CSASTGARTYEQYF
TRBV9	TRBJ2-7	-	many	TGTGCCAGCAGCGGGGATAACGAGCAGTACTTC	CASSGDNEQYF
TRBV7-3	TRBJ1-2	-	few	TGTGCCAGCAGCCCGGGTTGGGGTGGCTACACCTTC	CASSPGWGGYTF
TRBV4-1	TRBJ1-2	TRBD1	-	TGCGCCAGCAGCCCCGGTGGCGGGACAGCGAACTATGGCTACACCTTC	CASSPGGGTANYGYTF
TRBV2	TRBJ2-1	-	-	TGTGCCAGCAGTGAAATGGGGGCACGCAATGAGCAGTTCTTC	CASSEMGARNEQFF
TRBV7-9	TRBJ1-1	-	-	TGTGCCAGCAGCTTAGGTGAACGTACTGGGGACACTGAAGCTTTCTTT	CASSLGERTGDTEAFF
TRBV30	TRBJ2-7	-	few	TGTGCCTGGAGCCTCGGGGGTTATATACAGGCGGGGGAGCAGTACTTC	CAWSLGGYIQAGEQYF
TRBV20-1	TRBJ2-7	-	many	TGCAGTGCTAACCCGACAGGCAGGGTATCGGACGAGCAGTACTTC	CSANPTGRVSDEQYF
TRBV30	TRBJ2-5	TRBD2	-	TGTGCCTGGAGTGGATTGAGCGGGGGGGGGCAATTGACCCAGTACTTC	CAWSGLSGGGQLTQYF
TRBV4-1	TRBJ1-4	-	-	TGCGCCAGCAACCAAGACGGGGGCGGGATTGAAAAACTGTTTTTT	CASNQDGGGIEKLFF
TRBV9	TRBJ1-2	-	few	TGTGCCAGCAGCGGGCATGGCTACACCTTC	CASSGHGYTF
TRBV4-1	TRBJ1-5	-	few	TGCGCCAGCAGCCAAGAAGGGATAGACAGGAATCAGCCCCAGCATTTT	CASSQEGIDRNQPQHF
TRBV7-2	TRBJ2-1	TRBD2	-	TGTGCCAGCAGCTTTGGGGCGGGAGGTCGGTACAATGAGCAGTTCTTC	CASSFGAGGRYNEQFF
TRBV20-1	TRBJ2-7	-	-	TGCAGTGCTAGAAGCACAGGGTCCTCCTACGAGCAGTACTTC	CSARSTGSSYEQYF
TRBV4-1	TRBJ2-7	TRBD2	-	TGCGCCAGCGGCCATCCCGGGGGGGACGCCTACGAGCAGTACTTC	CASGHPGGDAYEQYF
TRBV28	TRBJ1-1	TRBD1	-	TGTGCCAGCAGGTTGGACAGGGAAGCTTTCTTT	CASRLDREAFF